This TCR beta chain derives from a study of cytomegalovirus exposure and HLA in healthy donors. The data were produced by immunoSEQ multiplex PCR, yet TCRdb's version contains in-frame clones alone and is incomplete. The sample records tens of thousands of clones, about 94% being singletons. Deletions cut 4 bases from V and 0 bases from J, with 13 bases between. Germline CDR1 is SGHDT and CDR2 is YYEEEE. The CDR3 runs to 15 residues. The V gene is TRBV5-6, the J gene TRBJ1-2; no firm D call. The sequence derives from a woman between 18 and 29 years old in good health and CMV-seropositive. Specimen: PBMCs. DNA of the CDR3: TGTGCCAGCAGCCGACTACGGCGTTCTAACTATGGCTACACCTTC. It yields the protein CASSRLRRSNYGYTF.